These 2 T cell receptor beta chains were sequenced from one sample in a study of regulatory T cells in long-lasting Graves disease. The time point here: persistent/refractory GD, antithyroid drugs over 5 years with positive TRAb. PBMC-extracted RNA yielded the TCR library. Both iRepertoire HTBI primers and Arm-PCR of CDR3 regions were used to build the TCR beta libraries. TCRdb used MiXCR to reprocess the multiplex PCR reads, holding one entry per CDR3 protein. The sample lists approximately 350,000 distinct CDR3 sequences, 23% occurring once. The specimen was peripheral blood mononuclear cells (PBMCs), collected when the disease was refractory, from a patient treated with antithyroid drugs. The receptors stem from a woman aged 40 to 50 with Graves disease.

This clonotype was detected many times. This rearrangement joins TRBV12-3 or TRBV12-4 to TRBJ1-2; D perhaps matches TRBD1 (5 bases). The CDR3 loop spans 13 amino acids. Trimming pared 3 bases from V and 6 bases from J, leaving 11 bases between. DNA for the CDR3: TGTGCCAGCAGTTTCCGGGCAGGGAATGGCTACACCTTC. Its translation: CASSFRAGNGYTF.

This clonotype has a count of ten or more. V usage is TRBV7-8 and J usage is TRBJ2-7; perhaps TRBD1 as D (6 bases). The length of the CDR3 is 13 residues. Germline V gives CDR1 SGHVS, CDR2 FQNEAQ. V shed 4 bases and J shed 6 bases, with 13 bases lying between them. The CDR3 protein is CASSSGVGPEQYF. In nucleotides, the CDR3 is TGTGCCAGCAGCTCAGGGGTGGGCCCCGAGCAGTACTTC.